Listed below are T cell receptor beta chains from one sample, sequenced in a study of technical replicates of blood from several donors. Produced via immunoSEQ multiplex PCR; TCRdb's table is partial and in-frame only. The repertoire holds tens of thousands of clones, with 96% as singletons. Sequencing was carried out using T cells isolated from PBMCs. Source of these receptors: a human donor in good health. CDR3s include the opening cysteine and the closing phenylalanine or tryptophan. A D gene is named only where the DNA matches it firmly. Clone size is not always given. Where it is, it says once, few, many or a class for expanded clones.

len	abundance	v_gene	d_gene	j_gene	CDR3nt	CDR3aa
14	-	TRBV5-6	-	TRBJ2-2	TGTGCCAGCAATACTGAAGATCAACCCGGGGAGCTGTTTTTT	CASNTEDQPGELFF
15	-	TRBV5-1	TRBD2	TRBJ2-1	TGCGCCAGCAGCTTCGGGACTAGCGGTTACAATGAGCAGTTCTTC	CASSFGTSGYNEQFF
14	-	TRBV6-5	-	TRBJ1-3	TGTGCCAGCAGACTCCGGGGCTCTGGAAACACCATATATTTT	CASRLRGSGNTIYF
13	-	TRBV10-3	-	TRBJ1-1	TGTGCCATCAGTGGGAGGGGACGCACTGAAGCTTTCTTT	CAISGRGRTEAFF
14	-	TRBV9	TRBD1	TRBJ2-5	TGTGCCAGCAGCCCACGGACAGGGCTGGAGACCCAGTACTTC	CASSPRTGLETQYF
17	-	TRBV2	-	TRBJ2-4	TGTGCCAGCACAAGGAGATCATACTCCTTAGCCAAAAACATTCAGTACTTC	CASTRRSYSLAKNIQYF
13	-	TRBV10-3	TRBD1	TRBJ2-7	TGTGCCATCAGGGAAACAGGGGAAGACGAGCAGTACTTC	CAIRETGEDEQYF
16	-	TRBV11-2	TRBD2	TRBJ2-7	TGTGCCAGCTCCTTTTTGGGGGTGCGGGAGGTCTACGAGCAGTACTTC	CASSFLGVREVYEQYF
14	once	TRBV27	TRBD1	TRBJ1-4	TGTGCCAGCACCACGACAGGGGGCGGAGAAAAACTGTTTTTT	CASTTTGGGEKLFF
15	-	TRBV6-5	-	TRBJ1-1	TGTGCCAGCAGTTTAACGCAGGGGTTGGGCACTGAAGCTTTCTTT	CASSLTQGLGTEAFF
12	-	TRBV30	-	TRBJ2-2	TGTGCCCGTCGGGGGGCAATCGGGGAGCTGTTTTTT	CARRGAIGELFF
15	-	TRBV28	TRBD2	TRBJ2-4	TGTGCCAGCAGTTTGACTAGCTGGGTCAAAAACATTCAGTACTTC	CASSLTSWVKNIQYF
13	once	TRBV7-3	-	TRBJ1-1	TGTGCCAGCAGCTTAGCCGGGGTGGTCGAAGCTTTCTTT	CASSLAGVVEAFF
15	-	TRBV2	TRBD2	TRBJ2-2	TGTGCCAGCAGTTCGTCTAGCGGGTACACCGGGGAGCTGTTTTTT	CASSSSSGYTGELFF
15	-	TRBV9	TRBD2	TRBJ2-1	TGTGCCAGCAGCGTAGAGGGACTAGGATACAATGAGCAGTTCTTC	CASSVEGLGYNEQFF
13	-	TRBV27	-	TRBJ1-2	TGTGCCAGCAGTTCATTCCGGGTGGATGGCTACACCTTC	CASSSFRVDGYTF
13	-	TRBV29-1	-	TRBJ2-5	TGCAGCACGATACAGGGCTCCCAAGAGACCCAGTACTTC	CSTIQGSQETQYF
8	-	TRBV29-1	-	TRBJ2-7	TGCAGCGTGGGAGGGCAGTACTTC	CSVGGQYF
13	-	TRBV7-9	-	TRBJ2-3	TGTGCCGGAGATTTTACTAGCACAGATACGCAGTATTTT	CAGDFTSTDTQYF
13	-	TRBV4-3	TRBD1	TRBJ1-2	TGCGCCAGCAGCCATGGACAGGGCTATGGCTACACCTTC	CASSHGQGYGYTF
12	few	TRBV9	-	TRBJ1-1	TGTGCCAGCAATCGGGGGGGCACTGAAGCTTTCTTT	CASNRGGTEAFF
15	-	TRBV19	-	TRBJ2-1	TGTGCCAGTAGTATAGGGCTCCCCTCCTACAATGAGCAGTTCTTC	CASSIGLPSYNEQFF
15	-	TRBV11-2	TRBD1	TRBJ2-1	TGTGCCAGCAGATACCGGGGACAGGGGGCCGGTGAGCAGTTCTTC	CASRYRGQGAGEQFF
17	-	TRBV25-1	TRBD1	TRBJ1-1	TGTGCCAGCAGTTCACGGACAGGGGCGCCATTTAACACTGAAGCTTTCTTT	CASSSRTGAPFNTEAFF
10	-	TRBV20-1	-	TRBJ2-7	TGCAGGGAGGTGGTTTACGAGCAGTACTTC	CREVVYEQYF
14	-	TRBV28	TRBD2	TRBJ2-7	TGTGCCACTGCCCCGATGGAAGCGGGAAAAGGGCAGTACTTC	CATAPMEAGKGQYF
14	-	TRBV28	-	TRBJ1-2	TGTGCCAGCAGTTATGGCAGGGAAGTTGATGGCTACACCTTC	CASSYGREVDGYTF
15	-	TRBV4-3	-	TRBJ2-7	TGCGCCAGCAGCCAAGGAGACGGGAACCCCTACGAGCAGTACTTC	CASSQGDGNPYEQYF
16	-	TRBV5-7	-	TRBJ2-2	TGTGCCAGCAGCTTCGGGGGACCCGGGGCCACCGGGGAGCTGTTTTTT	CASSFGGPGATGELFF
15	-	TRBV28	-	TRBJ1-3	TGTGCCAGCAGTTTATTCGGAGGCTATGAAAACACCATATATTTT	CASSLFGGYENTIYF
15	-	TRBV29-1	-	TRBJ2-2	TGCAGCGTTGAAGGGGGCGGAGAAAACACCGGGGAGCTGTTTTTT	CSVEGGGENTGELFF
17	-	TRBV18	TRBD2	TRBJ2-7	TGTGCCAGCTCACCACCGCATGGGCGGGAGGAGGTGAACGAGCAGTACTTC	CASSPPHGREEVNEQYF
13	-	TRBV6-1	-	TRBJ1-2	TGTGCCAGCAGTGAATCCGGGTTCCAGGGCTACACCTTC	CASSESGFQGYTF
16	-	TRBV21-1	-	TRBJ2-3	TGTGCCAGCAGCTCATTAGCGTATCACAGCACAGATACGCAGTATTTT	CASSSLAYHSTDTQYF
12	once	TRBV6-1	-	TRBJ1-1	TGTGCCAGCAGTGATCCGGGGTTCGCAGCTTTCTTT	CASSDPGFAAFF
15	-	TRBV11-2	TRBD1	TRBJ1-1	TGTGCCAGCAGCTCCAACAGGGGAAAGAGCACTGAAGCTTTCTTT	CASSSNRGKSTEAFF
13	-	TRBV18	-	TRBJ1-3	TGTGCCAGCTCACCAGGGGCAGGAAACACCATATATTTT	CASSPGAGNTIYF
14	-	TRBV29-1	TRBD2	TRBJ2-3	TGCAGCGTTGATGGGCGGGAGGGGACAGATACGCAGTATTTT	CSVDGREGTDTQYF
12	once	TRBV2	TRBD1	TRBJ1-2	TGTGCCAGCTGGACAGGTTTGGATGGCTACACCTTC	CASWTGLDGYTF
14	-	TRBV9	-	TRBJ2-5	TGTGCCAGCAGCGTAGCAGGGGTGGGAGAGACCCAGTACTTC	CASSVAGVGETQYF
15	-	TRBV29-1	TRBD1	TRBJ2-7	TGCAGCGTCCGAGCGAACCGGGACAGTCCCTACGAGCAGTACTTC	CSVRANRDSPYEQYF
17	-	TRBV7-6	-	TRBJ1-1	TGTGCCAGCAGCCTAAGCCTGAGGGAGGGCCTGAACACTGAAGCTTTCTTT	CASSLSLREGLNTEAFF
15	-	TRBV5-1	TRBD2	TRBJ2-2	TGCGCCAGCAGCCCGGAGAGCGGGAGTATCGGGGAGCTGTTTTTT	CASSPESGSIGELFF
13	-	TRBV6-1	-	TRBJ2-7	TGTGCCAGCAGCCCAGGGATGGACTACGAGCAGTACTTC	CASSPGMDYEQYF